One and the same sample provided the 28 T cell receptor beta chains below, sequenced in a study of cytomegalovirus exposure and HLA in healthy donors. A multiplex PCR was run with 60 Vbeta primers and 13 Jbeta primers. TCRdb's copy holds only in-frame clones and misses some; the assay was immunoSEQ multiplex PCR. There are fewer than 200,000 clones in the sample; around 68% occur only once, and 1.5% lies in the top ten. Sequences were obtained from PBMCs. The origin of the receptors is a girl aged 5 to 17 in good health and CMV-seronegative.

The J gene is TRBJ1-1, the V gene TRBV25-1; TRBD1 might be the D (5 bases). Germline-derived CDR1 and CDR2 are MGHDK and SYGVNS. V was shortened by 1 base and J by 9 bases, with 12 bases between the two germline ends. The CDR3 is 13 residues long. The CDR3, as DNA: TGTGCCAGCAGTGAATTGCGGGGGGGGAAAGCTTTCTTT. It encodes CASSELRGGKAFF. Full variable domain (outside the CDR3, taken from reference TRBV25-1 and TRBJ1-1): EADIYQTPRYLVIGTGKKITLECSQTMGHDKMYWYQQDPGMELHLIHYSYGVNSTEKGDLSSESTVSRIRTEHFPLTLESARPSHTSQYLCASSELRGGKAFFGQGTRLTVV.

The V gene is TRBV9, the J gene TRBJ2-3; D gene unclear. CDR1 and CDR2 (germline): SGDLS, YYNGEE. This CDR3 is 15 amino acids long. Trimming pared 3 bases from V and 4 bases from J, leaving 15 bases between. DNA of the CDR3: TGTGCCAGCAGCGACCCCAGTGTCCCCGCAGATACGCAGTATTTT. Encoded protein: CASSDPSVPADTQYF.

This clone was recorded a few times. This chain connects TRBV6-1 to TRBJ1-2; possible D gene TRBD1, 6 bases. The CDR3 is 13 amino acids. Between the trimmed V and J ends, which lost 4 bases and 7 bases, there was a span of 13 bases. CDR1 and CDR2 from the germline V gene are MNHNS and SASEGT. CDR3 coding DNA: TGTGCCAGCAGTGGACAGACAGGCTCTGGCTACACCTTC. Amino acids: CASSGQTGSGYTF.

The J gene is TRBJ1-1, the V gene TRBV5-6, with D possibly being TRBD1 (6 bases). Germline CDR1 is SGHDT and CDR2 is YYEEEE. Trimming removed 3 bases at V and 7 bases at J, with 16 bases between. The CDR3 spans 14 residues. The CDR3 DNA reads TGTGCCAGCAGCTCCCCCCATCAGGGGATTGAAGCTTTCTTT. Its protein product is CASSSPHQGIEAFF.

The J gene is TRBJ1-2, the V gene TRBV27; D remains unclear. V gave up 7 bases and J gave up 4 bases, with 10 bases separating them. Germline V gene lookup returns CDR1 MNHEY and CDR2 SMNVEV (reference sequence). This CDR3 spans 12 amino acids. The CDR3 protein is CASKSTSYGYTF. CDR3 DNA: TGTGCCAGCAAATCAACGAGCTATGGCTACACCTTC.

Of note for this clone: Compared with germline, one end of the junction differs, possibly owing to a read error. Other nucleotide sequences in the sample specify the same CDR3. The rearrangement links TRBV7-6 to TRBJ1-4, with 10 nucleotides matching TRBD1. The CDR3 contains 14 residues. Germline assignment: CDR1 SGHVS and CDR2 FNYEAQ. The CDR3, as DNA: TGTGCAAGCAGCTCGGGACAGGGGAGCGAAAAACTGTTTTTT. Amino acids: CASSSGQGSEKLFF.

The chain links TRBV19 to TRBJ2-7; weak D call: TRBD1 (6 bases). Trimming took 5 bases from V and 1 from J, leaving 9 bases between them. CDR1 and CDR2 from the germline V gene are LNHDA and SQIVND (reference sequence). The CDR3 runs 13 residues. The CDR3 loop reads CASSSDSSYEQYF. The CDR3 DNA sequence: TGTGCCAGTAGTTCGGACAGTTCCTACGAGCAGTACTTC.

CDR3 nucleotide sequence: TGTGCCAGCAGCCCCGGGACAGGGTTTGACTACACCTTC. Its protein is CASSPGTGFDYTF. The V call is TRBV6-4, the J call TRBJ1-2; 9 bases line up with TRBD1. CDR3 length: 13 amino acids. V was clipped by 6 bases and J by 10 bases; unmatched bases: 9. Per the germline V gene, CDR1 is MRHNA and CDR2 is SNTAGT.

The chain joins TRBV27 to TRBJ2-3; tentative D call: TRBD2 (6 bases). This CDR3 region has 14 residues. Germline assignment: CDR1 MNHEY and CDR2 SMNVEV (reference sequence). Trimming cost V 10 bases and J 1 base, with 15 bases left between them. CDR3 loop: CATTGGWGTDTQYF. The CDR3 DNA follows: TGTGCCACAACTGGAGGGTGGGGCACAGATACGCAGTATTTT.

CDR3 DNA sequence: TGTGCCAGTAGTAGTTACATGTGGAGGCCAGTCTATAGCAATCAGCCCCAGCATTTT. Translated: CASSSYMWRPVYSNQPQHF. This chain joins TRBV19 and TRBJ1-5, with D hard to call. Germline loops: CDR1 LNHDA, CDR2 SQIVND (reference sequence). The CDR3 loop spans 19 amino acids. V lost 4 bases to trimming and J lost 0 bases, with 22 bases between them. The entire variable domain, with the rest obtained from reference TRBV19 and TRBJ1-5, is as follows: DGGITQSPKYLFRKEGQNVTLSCEQNLNHDAMYWYRQDPGQGLRLIYYSQIVNDFQKGDIAEGYSVSREKKESFPLTVTSAQKNPTAFYLCASSSYMWRPVYSNQPQHFGDGTRLSIL.

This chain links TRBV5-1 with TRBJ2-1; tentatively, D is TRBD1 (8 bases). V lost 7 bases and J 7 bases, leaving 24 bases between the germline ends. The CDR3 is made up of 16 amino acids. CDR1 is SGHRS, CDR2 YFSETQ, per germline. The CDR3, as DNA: TGCGCCAGCTCTCACAGGGGGACCCTGGGAGGGAATGAGCAGTTCTTC. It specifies CASSHRGTLGGNEQFF.

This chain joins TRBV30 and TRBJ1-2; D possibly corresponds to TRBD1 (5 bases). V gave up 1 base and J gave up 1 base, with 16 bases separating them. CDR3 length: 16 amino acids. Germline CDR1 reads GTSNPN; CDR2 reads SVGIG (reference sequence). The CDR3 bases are TGTGCCTGGAGTGGCCACCAGGGACTGAATAACTATGGCTACACCTTC. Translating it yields CAWSGHQGLNNYGYTF.

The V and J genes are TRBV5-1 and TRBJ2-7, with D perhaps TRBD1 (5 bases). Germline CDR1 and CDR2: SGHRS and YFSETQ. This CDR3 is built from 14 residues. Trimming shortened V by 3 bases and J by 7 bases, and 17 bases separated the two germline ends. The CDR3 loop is CASSSFQGFGEQYF. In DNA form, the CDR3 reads TGCGCCAGCAGCTCCTTCCAGGGCTTCGGAGAGCAGTACTTC.

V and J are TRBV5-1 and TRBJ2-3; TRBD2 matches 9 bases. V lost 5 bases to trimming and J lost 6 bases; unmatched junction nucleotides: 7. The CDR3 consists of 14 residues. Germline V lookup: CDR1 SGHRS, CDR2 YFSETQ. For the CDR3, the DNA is TGCGCCAGCAGTGGCGGGGGGGCGAGCGATACGCAGTATTTT. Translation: CASSGGGASDTQYF.

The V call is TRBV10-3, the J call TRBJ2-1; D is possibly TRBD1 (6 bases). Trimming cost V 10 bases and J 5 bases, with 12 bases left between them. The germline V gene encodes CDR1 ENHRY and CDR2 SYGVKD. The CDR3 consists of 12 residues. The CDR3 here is CATGTGNNEQFF. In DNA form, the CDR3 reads TGTGCCACGGGCACAGGGAACAATGAGCAGTTCTTC.

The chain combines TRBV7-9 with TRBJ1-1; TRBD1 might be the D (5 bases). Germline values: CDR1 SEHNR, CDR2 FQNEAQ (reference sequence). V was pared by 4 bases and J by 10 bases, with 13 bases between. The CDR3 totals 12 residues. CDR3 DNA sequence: TGTGCCAGCAGCTCCTACGGGGGTCGAGCTTTCTTT. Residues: CASSSYGGRAFF. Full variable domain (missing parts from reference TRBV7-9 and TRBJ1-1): DTGVSQNPRHKITKRGQNVTFRCDPISEHNRLYWYRQTLGQGPEFLTYFQNEAQLEKSRLLSDRFSAERPKGSFSTLEIQRTEQGDSAMYLCASSSYGGRAFFGQGTRLTVV.

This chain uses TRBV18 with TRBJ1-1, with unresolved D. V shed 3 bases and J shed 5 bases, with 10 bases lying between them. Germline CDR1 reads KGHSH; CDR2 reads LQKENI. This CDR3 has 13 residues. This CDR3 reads CASSPTTGTEAFF. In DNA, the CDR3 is TGTGCCAGCTCACCGACAACGGGGACTGAAGCTTTCTTT.

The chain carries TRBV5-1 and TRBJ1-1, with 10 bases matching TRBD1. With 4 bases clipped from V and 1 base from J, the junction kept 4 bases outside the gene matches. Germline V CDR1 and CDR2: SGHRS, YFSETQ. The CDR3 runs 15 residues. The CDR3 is CASSTRQGANTEAFF. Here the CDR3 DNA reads TGCGCCAGCAGCACCCGACAGGGGGCGAACACTGAAGCTTTCTTT.

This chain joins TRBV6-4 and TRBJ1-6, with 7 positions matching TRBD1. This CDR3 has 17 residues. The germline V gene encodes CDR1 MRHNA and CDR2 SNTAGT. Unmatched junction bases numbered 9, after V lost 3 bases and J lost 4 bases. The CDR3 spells CASSECYRGRYNSPLHF. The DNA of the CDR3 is TGTGCCAGCAGTGAATGCTACAGGGGACGGTATAATTCACCCCTCCACTTT.

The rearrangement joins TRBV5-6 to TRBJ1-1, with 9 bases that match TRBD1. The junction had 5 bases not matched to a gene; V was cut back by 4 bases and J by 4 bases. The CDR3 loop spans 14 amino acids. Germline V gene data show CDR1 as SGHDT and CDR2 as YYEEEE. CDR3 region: CASSPLTGGTEAFF. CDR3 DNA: TGTGCCAGCAGCCCACTGACAGGGGGCACTGAAGCTTTCTTT.

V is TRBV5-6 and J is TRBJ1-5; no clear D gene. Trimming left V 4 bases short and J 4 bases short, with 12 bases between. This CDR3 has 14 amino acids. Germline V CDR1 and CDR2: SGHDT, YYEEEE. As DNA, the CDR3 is TGTGCCAGCAGCAGCCCCGGGAGAAATCAGCCCCAGCATTTT. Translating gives CASSSPGRNQPQHF.

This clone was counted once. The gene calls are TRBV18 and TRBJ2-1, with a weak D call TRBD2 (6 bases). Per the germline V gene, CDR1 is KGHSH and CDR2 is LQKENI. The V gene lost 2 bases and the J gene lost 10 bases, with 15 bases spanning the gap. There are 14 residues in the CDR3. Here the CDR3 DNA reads TGTGCCAGCTCACCATCGACTAGTCCGGGCGAGCAGTTCTTC. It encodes CASSPSTSPGEQFF. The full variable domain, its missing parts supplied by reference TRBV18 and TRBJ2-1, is NAGVMQNPRHLVRRRGQEARLRCSPMKGHSHVYWYRQLPEEGLKFMVYLQKENIIDESGMPKERFSAEFPKEGPSILRIQQVVRGDSAAYFCASSPSTSPGEQFFGPGTRLTVL.

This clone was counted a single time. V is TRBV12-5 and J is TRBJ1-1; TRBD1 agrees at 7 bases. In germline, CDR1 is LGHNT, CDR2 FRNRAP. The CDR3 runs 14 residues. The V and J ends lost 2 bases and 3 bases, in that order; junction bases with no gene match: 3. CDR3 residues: CASGLIQGYTEAFF. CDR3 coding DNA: TGTGCTAGTGGTTTGATACAGGGGTACACTGAAGCTTTCTTT.

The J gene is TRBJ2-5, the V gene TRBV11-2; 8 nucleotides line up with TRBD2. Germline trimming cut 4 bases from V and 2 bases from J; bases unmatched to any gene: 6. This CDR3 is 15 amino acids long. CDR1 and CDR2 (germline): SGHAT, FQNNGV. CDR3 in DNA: TGTGCCAGCAGCTGGGACACTAGCGGACAAGAGACCCAGTACTTC. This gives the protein CASSWDTSGQETQYF.

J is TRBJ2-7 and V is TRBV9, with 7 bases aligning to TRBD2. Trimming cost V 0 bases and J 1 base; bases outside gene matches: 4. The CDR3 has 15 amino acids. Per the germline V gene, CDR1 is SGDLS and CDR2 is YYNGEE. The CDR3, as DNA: TGTGCCAGCAGCGTAGATGCGGGGGAATCCTACGAGCAGTACTTC. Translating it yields CASSVDAGESYEQYF.

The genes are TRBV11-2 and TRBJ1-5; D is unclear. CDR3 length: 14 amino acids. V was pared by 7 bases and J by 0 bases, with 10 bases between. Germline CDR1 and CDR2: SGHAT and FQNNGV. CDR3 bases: TGTGCCAGCATGCGGGCCCATAGCAATCAGCCCCAGCATTTT. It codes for CASMRAHSNQPQHF.

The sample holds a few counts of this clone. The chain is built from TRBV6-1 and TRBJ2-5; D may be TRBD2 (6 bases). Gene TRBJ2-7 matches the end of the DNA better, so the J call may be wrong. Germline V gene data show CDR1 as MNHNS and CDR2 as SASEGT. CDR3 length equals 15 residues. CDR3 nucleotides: TGTGCCAGCACACAGGAGGGCCCGGCGCCCTACGAGCAGTACTTC. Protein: CASTQEGPAPYEQYF.

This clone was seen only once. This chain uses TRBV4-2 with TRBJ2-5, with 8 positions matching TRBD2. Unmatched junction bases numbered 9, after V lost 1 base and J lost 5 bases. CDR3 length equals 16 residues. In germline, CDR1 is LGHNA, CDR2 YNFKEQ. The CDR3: CASSQGPSGLSETQYF. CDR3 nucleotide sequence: TGTGCCAGCAGCCAAGGGCCTAGCGGGTTGTCTGAGACCCAGTACTTC.